Here is one T cell receptor (beta chain) with its context. Its specificity is unknown. The record originates from a study of blood T cells in healthy people across ages. Findings and limits, study-wide: Unsorted PBMC material precluded a definitive naive versus antigen-experienced comparison.

Then a second PCR, running roughly 7 to 11 cycles, was carried out with a sample-barcoded 5' primer and a J-beta primer mix. Each CDR3 protein gets one entry after TCRdb re-called the 5' RACE reads with MiXCR. The sample includes roughly 2 million distinct CDR3 sequences, about 50% of them seen just once. The J segment lost 7 bases and the V segment lost 2 bases, leaving 8 bases of the junction unmatched. The CDR3 is 15 amino acids. Germline V gene lookup returns CDR1 MNHEY and CDR2 SVGAGI. J is TRBJ2-1 and V is TRBV6-5, with 7 bases identical to TRBD1. The clonotype comes from a woman between 40 and 55 years old in good health. Sequenced material: blood. The CDR3 sequence is CASSYEGASRNEQFF. CDR3 nucleotides: TGTGCCAGCAGTTACGAGGGGGCCAGTAGGAATGAGCAGTTCTTC.